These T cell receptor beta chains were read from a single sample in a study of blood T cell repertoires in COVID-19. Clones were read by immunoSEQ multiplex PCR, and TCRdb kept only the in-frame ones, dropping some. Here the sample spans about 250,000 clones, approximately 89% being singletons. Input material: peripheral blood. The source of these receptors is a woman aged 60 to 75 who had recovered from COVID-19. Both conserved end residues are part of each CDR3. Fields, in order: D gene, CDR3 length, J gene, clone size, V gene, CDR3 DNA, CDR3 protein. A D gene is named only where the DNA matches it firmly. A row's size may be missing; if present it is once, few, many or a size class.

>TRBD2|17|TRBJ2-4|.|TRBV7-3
TGTGCCAGCAGCTTAACCCCCACAGCGGGGGGTCAAAACATTCAGTACTTC
CASSLTPTAGGQNIQYF
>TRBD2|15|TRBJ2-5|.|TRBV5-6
TGTGCCAGCAGAGGAGGGACTAGACTTCAAGAGACCCAGTACTTC
CASRGGTRLQETQYF
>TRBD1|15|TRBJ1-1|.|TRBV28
TGTGCCAGCAGGGGAGCCGGGACAGCGAACACTGAAGCTTTCTTT
CASRGAGTANTEAFF
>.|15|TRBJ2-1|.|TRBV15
TGTGCCACCAGCGCCGGTGGGGGGTTCTACAATGAGCAGTTCTTC
CATSAGGGFYNEQFF
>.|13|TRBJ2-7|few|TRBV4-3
TGCGCCAGCAGCCCGGCAGGCTCCTACGAGCAGTACTTC
CASSPAGSYEQYF
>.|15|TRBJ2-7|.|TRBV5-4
TGTGCCAGCAGAGGAGGGGGCGCGATAGTCTCCGAGCAGTACTTC
CASRGGGAIVSEQYF
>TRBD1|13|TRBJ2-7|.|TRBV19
TGTGCCAGTACCGGAGACAGGGGAGACGAGCAGTACTTC
CASTGDRGDEQYF
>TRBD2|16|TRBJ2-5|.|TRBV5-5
TGTGCCAGCAGCCTTACTAGCGGGGGGGCCGGGGAGACCCAGTACTTC
CASSLTSGGAGETQYF
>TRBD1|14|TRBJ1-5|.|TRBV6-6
TGTGCCAGCATCCAAACAGGGGGCAATCAGCCCCAGCATTTT
CASIQTGGNQPQHF
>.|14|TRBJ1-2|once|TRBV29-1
TGCAGCGTTGAGGGCAGGGCGATCGACTATGGCTACACCTTC
CSVEGRAIDYGYTF
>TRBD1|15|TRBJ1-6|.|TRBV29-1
TGCAGCGCCCGAATTGGGGGACAGGGAATTTCACCCCTCCACTTT
CSARIGGQGISPLHF
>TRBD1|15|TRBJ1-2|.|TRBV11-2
TGTGCCAGCAGCTTGACCGGGACAGGGGTGAATGGCTACACCTTC
CASSLTGTGVNGYTF
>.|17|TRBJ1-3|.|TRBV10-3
TGTGCCATCAGTGAGTCGGGAGGGGTGCGATCTGGAAACACCATATATTTT
CAISESGGVRSGNTIYF
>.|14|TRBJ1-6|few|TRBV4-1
TGCGCCAGCAGCCAACGGGGAAAGAATTCACCCCTCCACTTT
CASSQRGKNSPLHF
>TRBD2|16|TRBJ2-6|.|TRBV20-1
TGCAGTGCTAGTCTGCGGGGGAGGTCTGGGGCCAACGTCCTGACTTTC
CSASLRGRSGANVLTF
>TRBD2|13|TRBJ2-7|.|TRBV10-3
TGTGCCACCACGGGGGGGGGAGGCGGCGAGCAGTACTTC
CATTGGGGGEQYF
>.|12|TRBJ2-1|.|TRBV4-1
TGCGCCAGCAGCCACAATAGCGATGAGCAGTTCTTC
CASSHNSDEQFF
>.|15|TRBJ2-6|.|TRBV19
TGTGCCAGTAGTATGGCCTCTTGGGGGGCCAACGTCCTGACTTTC
CASSMASWGANVLTF
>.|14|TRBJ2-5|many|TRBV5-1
TGCGCCAGCAGCTTGTTCGCTACTGAAGAGACCCAGTACTTC
CASSLFATEETQYF
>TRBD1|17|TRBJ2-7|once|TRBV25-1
TGTGCCAGCAGTCTCGGACAGGGGGCTTTCAAACTCTACGAGCAGTACTTC
CASSLGQGAFKLYEQYF
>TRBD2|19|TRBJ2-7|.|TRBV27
TGTGCCAGCAGTCAGTATAAGGGAGAGGGAGCGGGGGGGCTGGGGGAGCAGTACTTC
CASSQYKGEGAGGLGEQYF
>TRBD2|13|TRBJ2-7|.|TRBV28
TGTGCCAGCAGGGGGCGGGGGATGGGTGAGCAGTACTTC
CASRGRGMGEQYF
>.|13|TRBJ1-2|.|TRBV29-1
TGCAGCGTTGAGATACAGACCTTGTATGGCTACACCTTC
CSVEIQTLYGYTF
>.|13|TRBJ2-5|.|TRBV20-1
TGCAGTGCTAGTTGGCTGGGGCGAGAGACCCAGTACTTC
CSASWLGRETQYF
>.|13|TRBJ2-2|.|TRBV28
TGTGCCAGCAGTTTAGGAGCGGGCGGGGAGCTGTTTTTT
CASSLGAGGELFF
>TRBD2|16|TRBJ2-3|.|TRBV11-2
TGTGCCAGCAGCCGCGAGGGAGCGGGGTCGGGAGATACGCAGTATTTT
CASSREGAGSGDTQYF
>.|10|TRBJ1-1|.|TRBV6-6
TGTGCCAGCAGTTCAACTGAAGCTTTCTTT
CASSSTEAFF
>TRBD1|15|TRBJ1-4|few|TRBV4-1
TGCGCCAGCAGCCCTCCGGGACAGGATTTTGAGAAACTGTTTTTT
CASSPPGQDFEKLFF
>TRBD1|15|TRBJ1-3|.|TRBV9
TGTGCCAGCAGCGCAATACAGGGGATGGGAAACACCATATATTTT
CASSAIQGMGNTIYF
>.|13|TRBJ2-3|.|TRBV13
TGTGCCAGCAGCATCTCAGGGGCAGATACGCAGTATTTT
CASSISGADTQYF
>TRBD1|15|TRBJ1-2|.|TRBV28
TGTGCCAGCAGTTTGACAGGGACGGAATTCTATGGCTACACCTTC
CASSLTGTEFYGYTF
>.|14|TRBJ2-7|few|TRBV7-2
TGTGCCAGCAGCCTCATCCCGGCGGCCTACGAGCAGTACTTC
CASSLIPAAYEQYF
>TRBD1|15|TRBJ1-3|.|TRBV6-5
TGTGCCAGCAGTCCCAGGACAGGGGAAGGAAACACCATATATTTT
CASSPRTGEGNTIYF
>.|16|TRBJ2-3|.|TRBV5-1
TGCGCCAGCAGCTTGGGATTTACAGGGATCACAGATACGCAGTATTTT
CASSLGFTGITDTQYF
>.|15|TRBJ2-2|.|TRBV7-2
TGTGCCAGCAGCCCAAGGACATTCAACACCGGGGAGCTGTTTTTT
CASSPRTFNTGELFF
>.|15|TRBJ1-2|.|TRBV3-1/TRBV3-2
TGTGCCAGCAGCCAACTCCTGACAGCTAACTATGGCTACACCTTC
CASSQLLTANYGYTF
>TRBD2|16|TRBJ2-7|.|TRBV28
TGTGCCAGCAGTTTATATAGCGGGGGGCCAACGGGCGAGCAGTACTTC
CASSLYSGGPTGEQYF
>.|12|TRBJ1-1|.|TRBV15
TGTGCCACCAGCAGAGTTCGAGCTGAAGCTTTCTTT
CATSRVRAEAFF
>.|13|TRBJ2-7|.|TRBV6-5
TGTGCCAGCAGTTACTCGCGTGGAGGCGAGCAGTACTTC
CASSYSRGGEQYF
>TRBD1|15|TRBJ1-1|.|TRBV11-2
TGTGCCAGCAGCCCGTGGACAGGGGGGAACACTGAAGCTTTCTTT
CASSPWTGGNTEAFF
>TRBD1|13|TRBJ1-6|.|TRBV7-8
TGTGCCAGCAGGGGTCAGGGGGATAGAGCCCTCCACTTT
CASRGQGDRALHF
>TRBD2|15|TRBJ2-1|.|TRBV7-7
TGTGCTAGCAGCCTGAGCGGGGGCTCCTACAATGAGCAGTTCTTC
CASSLSGGSYNEQFF
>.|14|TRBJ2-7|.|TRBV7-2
TGTGCCAGCAGCTTAGCGCGGAATTCGTACGAGCAGTACTTC
CASSLARNSYEQYF
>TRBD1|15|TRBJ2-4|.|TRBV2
TGTGCCAGCCGTATGGTCGAGGGGGCGGTAGACATTCAGTACTTC
CASRMVEGAVDIQYF